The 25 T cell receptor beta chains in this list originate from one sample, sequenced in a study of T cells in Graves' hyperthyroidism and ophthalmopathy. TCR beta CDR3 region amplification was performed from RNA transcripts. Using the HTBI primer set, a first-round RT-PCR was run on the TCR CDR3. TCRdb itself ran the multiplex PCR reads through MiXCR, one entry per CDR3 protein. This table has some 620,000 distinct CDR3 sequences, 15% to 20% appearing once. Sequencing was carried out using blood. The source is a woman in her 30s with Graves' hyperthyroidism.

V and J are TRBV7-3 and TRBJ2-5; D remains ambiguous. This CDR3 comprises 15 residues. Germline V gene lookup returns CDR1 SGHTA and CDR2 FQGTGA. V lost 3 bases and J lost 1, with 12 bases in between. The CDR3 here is CASSLRWWAQETQYF. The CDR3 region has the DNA TGTGCCAGCAGCTTGCGATGGTGGGCCCAAGAGACCCAGTACTTC. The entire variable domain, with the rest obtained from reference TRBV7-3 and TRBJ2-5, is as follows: GAGVSQTPSNKVTEKGKYVELRCDPISGHTALYWYRQSLGQGPEFLIYFQGTGAADDSGLPNDRFFAVRPEGSVSTLKIQRTERGDSAVYLCASSLRWWAQETQYFGPGTRLLVL.

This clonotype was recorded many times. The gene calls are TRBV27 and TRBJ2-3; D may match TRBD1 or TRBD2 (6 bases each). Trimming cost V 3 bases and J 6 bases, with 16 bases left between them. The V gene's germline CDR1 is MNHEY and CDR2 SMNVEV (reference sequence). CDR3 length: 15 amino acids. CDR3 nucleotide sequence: TGTGCCAGCAGTTTGGGGGGCCTAGGGTTGGATACGCAGTATTTT. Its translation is CASSLGGLGLDTQYF.

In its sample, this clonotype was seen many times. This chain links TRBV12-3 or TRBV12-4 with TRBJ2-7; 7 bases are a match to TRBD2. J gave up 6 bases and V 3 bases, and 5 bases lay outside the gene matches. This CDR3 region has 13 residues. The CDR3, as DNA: TGTGCCAGCAGTTTCGTGGGAGGGTTCGAGCAGTACTTC. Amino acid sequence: CASSFVGGFEQYF.

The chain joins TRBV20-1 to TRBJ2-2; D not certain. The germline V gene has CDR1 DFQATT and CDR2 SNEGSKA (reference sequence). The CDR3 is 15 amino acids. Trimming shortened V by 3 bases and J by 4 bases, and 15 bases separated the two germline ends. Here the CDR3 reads CSASPLSPATGELFF. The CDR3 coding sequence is TGCAGTGCTAGTCCCCTAAGCCCGGCCACCGGGGAGCTGTTTTTT.

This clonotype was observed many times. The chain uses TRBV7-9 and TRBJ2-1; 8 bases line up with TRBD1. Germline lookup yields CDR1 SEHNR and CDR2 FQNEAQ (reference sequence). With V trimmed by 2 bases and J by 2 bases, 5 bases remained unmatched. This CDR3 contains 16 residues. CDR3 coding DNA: TGTGCCAGCAGCTTAATTCGGACAGGGACCTACAATGAGCAGTTCTTC. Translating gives CASSLIRTGTYNEQFF.

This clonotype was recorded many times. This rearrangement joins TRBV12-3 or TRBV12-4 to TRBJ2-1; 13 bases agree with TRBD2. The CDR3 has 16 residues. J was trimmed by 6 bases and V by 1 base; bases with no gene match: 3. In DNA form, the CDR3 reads TGTGCCAGCAGTTTAGGAGGGACTAGCGGGGCCAATGAGCAGTTCTTC. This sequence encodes CASSLGGTSGANEQFF.

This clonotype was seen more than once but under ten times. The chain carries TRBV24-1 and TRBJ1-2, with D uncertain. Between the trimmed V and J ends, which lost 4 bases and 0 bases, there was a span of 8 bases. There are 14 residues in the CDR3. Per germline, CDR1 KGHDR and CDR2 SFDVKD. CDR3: CATSDPTTNYGYTF. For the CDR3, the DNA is TGTGCCACCAGTGACCCCACAACTAACTATGGCTACACCTTC.

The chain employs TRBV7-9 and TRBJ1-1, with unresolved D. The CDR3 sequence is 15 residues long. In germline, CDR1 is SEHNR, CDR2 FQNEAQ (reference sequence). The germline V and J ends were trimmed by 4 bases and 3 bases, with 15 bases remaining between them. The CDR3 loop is CASSSFGSGDTEAFF. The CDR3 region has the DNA TGTGCCAGCAGCTCTTTCGGGTCCGGGGACACTGAAGCTTTCTTT.

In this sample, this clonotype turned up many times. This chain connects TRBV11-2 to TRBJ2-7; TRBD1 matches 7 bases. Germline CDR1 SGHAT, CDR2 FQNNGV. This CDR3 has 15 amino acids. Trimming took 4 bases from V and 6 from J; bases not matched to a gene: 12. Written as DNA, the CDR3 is TGTGCCAGCAGCTCGGGGCGGCGACAGGGTGCCGAGCAGTACTTC. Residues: CASSSGRRQGAEQYF.

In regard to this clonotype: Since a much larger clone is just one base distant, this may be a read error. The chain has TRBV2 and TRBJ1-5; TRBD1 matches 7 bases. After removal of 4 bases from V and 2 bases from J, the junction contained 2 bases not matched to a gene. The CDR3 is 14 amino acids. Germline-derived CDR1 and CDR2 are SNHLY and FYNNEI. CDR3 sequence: CASSGQGRNQPQHF. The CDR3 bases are TGTGCCAGCAGTGGACAGGGACGCAATCAGCCCCAGCATTTT.

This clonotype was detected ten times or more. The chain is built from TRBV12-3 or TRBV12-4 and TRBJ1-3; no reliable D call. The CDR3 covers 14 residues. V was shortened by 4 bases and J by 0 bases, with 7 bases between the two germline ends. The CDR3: CASSWASSGNTIYF. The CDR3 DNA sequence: TGTGCCAGCAGTTGGGCGAGCTCTGGAAACACCATATATTTT.

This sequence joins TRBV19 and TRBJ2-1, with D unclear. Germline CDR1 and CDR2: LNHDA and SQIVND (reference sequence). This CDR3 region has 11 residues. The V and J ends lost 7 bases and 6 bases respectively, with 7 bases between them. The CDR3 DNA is TGTGCCAGTAACTATTTCAATGAGCAGTTCTTC. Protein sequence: CASNYFNEQFF.

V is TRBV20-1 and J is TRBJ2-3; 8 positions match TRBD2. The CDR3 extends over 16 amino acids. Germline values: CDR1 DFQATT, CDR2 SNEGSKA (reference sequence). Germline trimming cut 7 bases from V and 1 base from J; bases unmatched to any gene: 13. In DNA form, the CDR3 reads TGCAGTGATTGGGGCGGGAGGTTCAGTGGCACAGATACGCAGTATTTT. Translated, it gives CSDWGGRFSGTDTQYF.

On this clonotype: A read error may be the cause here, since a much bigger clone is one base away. The CDR3 nucleotides are TGCAGCGTTGGGGACGCCGGGGAGCTGTTTTTT. Amino acid sequence: CSVGDAGELFF. The chain has TRBV29-1 and TRBJ2-2; D could derive from TRBD1 or TRBD2 (5 bases each). Germline V gene lookup returns CDR1 SQVTM and CDR2 ANQGSEA. Trimming cost V 4 bases and J 6 bases, with 6 bases left between them. The CDR3 has 11 amino acids.

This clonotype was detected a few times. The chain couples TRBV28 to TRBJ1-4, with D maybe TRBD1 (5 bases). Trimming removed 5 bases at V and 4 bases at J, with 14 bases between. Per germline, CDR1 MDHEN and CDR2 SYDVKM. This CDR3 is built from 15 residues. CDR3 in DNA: TGTGCCAGCAGTATACGCGGGACTCTTAATGAAAAACTGTTTTTT. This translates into CASSIRGTLNEKLFF. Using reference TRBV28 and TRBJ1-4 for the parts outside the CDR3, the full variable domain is DVKVTQSSRYLVKRTGEKVFLECVQDMDHENMFWYRQDPGLGLRLIYFSYDVKMKEKGDIPEGYSVSREKKERFSLILESASTNQTSMYLCASSIRGTLNEKLFFGSGTQLSVL.

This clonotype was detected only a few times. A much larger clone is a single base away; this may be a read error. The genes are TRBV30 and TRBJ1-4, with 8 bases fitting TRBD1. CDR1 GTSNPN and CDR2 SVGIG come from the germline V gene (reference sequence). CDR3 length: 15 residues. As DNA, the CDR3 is TGTACCTGGTCCCTCCGCGGACAGGGTAATGAAAAACTGTTTTTT. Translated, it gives CTWSLRGQGNEKLFF.

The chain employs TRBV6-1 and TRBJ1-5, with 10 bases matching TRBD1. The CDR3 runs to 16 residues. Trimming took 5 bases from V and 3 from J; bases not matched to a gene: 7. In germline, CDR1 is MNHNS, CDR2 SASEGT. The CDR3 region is CASSPRDRGTNQPQHF. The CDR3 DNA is TGTGCCAGCAGTCCAAGGGACAGGGGAACCAATCAGCCCCAGCATTTT.

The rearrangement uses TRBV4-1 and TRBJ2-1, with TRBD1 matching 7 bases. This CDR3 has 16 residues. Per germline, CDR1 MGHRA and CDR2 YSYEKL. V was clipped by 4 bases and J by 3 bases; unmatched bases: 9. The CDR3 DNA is TGCGCCAGCAGCCTTAACCGGGACAGCTTCTACAATGAGCAGTTCTTC. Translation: CASSLNRDSFYNEQFF.

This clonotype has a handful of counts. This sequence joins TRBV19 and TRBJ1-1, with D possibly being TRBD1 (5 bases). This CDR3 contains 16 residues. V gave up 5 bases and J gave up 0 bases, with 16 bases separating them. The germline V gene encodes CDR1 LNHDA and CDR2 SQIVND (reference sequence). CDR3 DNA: TGTGCCAGTAGTCTTAATCGATGGGGGGTGAACACTGAAGCTTTCTTT. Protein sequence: CASSLNRWGVNTEAFF.

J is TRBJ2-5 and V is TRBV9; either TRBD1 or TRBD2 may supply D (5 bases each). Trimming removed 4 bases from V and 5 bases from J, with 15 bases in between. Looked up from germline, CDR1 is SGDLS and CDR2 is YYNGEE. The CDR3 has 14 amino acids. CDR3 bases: TGTGCCAGCAGCTTGGAACCCGGGGCCGAGACCCAGTACTTC. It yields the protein CASSLEPGAETQYF. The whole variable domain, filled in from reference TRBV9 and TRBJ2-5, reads DSGVTQTPKHLITATGQRVTLRCSPRSGDLSVYWYQQSLDQGLQFLIQYYNGEERAKGNILERFSAQQFPDLHSELNLSSLELGDSALYFCASSLEPGAETQYFGPGTRLLVL.

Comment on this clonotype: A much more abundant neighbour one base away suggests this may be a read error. The CDR3 bases are TGTGCCAGCAGTTGGGGAATGCCGGAGACCCAGTACTTC. Translating gives CASSWGMPETQYF. This chain links TRBV28 with TRBJ2-5; D is undetermined. CDR3 length equals 13 residues. Germline loops: CDR1 MDHEN, CDR2 SYDVKM. Trimming pared 4 bases from V and 5 bases from J, leaving 11 bases between.

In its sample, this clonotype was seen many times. CDR3: CSARIPRGASYQETQYF. The CDR3 DNA reads TGCAGTGCTAGAATACCCCGAGGGGCTAGCTACCAAGAGACCCAGTACTTC. V usage is TRBV20-1 and J usage is TRBJ2-5, with D perhaps TRBD1 or TRBD2 (5 bases each). The germline gives CDR1 DFQATT, CDR2 SNEGSKA (reference sequence). This CDR3 comprises 17 residues. Trimming pared 2 bases from V and 0 bases from J, leaving 19 bases between.

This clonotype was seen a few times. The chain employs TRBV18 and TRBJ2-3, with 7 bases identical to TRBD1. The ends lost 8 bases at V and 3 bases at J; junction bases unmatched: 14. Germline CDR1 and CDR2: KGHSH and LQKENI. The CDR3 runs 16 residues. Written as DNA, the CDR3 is TGTGCCAGCACAAACCTCCGAGACAGGGTTACAGATACGCAGTATTTT. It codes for CASTNLRDRVTDTQYF.

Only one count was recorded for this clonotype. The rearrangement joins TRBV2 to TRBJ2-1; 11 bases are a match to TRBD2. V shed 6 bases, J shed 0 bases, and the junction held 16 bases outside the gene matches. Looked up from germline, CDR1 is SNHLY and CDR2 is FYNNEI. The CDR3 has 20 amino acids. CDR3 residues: CASRWTGLAGGKSSYNEQFF. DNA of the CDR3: TGTGCCAGCAGGTGGACGGGGTTAGCGGGAGGGAAAAGCTCCTACAATGAGCAGTTCTTC.

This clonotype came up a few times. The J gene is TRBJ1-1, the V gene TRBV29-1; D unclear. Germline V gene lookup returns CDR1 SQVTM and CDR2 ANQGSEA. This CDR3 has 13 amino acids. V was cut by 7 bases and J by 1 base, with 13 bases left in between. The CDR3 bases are TGCAGCGGTCAGGACTTACGGAACACTGAAGCTTTCTTT. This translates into CSGQDLRNTEAFF.